The 18 T cell receptor beta chains below all came from one sample that was sequenced in a study of shared clonotypes between healthy human individuals. Some clones are missing from TCRdb's copy, which holds only in-frame ones; the method was immunoSEQ multiplex PCR. The table has about 2.3 million clones, 90% to 95% seen once. The sequenced material came from naive CD4+ T cells from PBMCs. The subset denotes: CD45RA+ positively selected. The receptor source for this set is a man between 18 and 29 years old in good health. Some clones in this sample may be carry-over from other donors' samples.

This chain links TRBV28 with TRBJ2-7; 9 bases align to TRBD1. The CDR3 is 15 amino acids. Germline CDR1 is MDHEN and CDR2 is SYDVKM. The J segment lost 5 bases and the V segment lost 5 bases, leaving 10 bases of the junction unmatched. This CDR3 is CASSQRGQGSHEQYF. The CDR3 DNA is TGTGCCAGCAGTCAGAGGGGACAGGGTTCCCACGAGCAGTACTTC.

The V and J genes are TRBV18 and TRBJ1-1; 8 bases map to TRBD1. V shed 2 bases and J 4 bases; nucleotides not matched to a gene: 6. Germline V gives CDR1 KGHSH, CDR2 LQKENI. The CDR3 consists of 15 residues. DNA for the CDR3: TGTGCCAGCTCACCATCAACAGGGGGGATCACTGAAGCTTTCTTT. The encoded protein is CASSPSTGGITEAFF. Drawing the rest from reference TRBV18 and TRBJ1-1, the complete variable domain is NAGVMQNPRHLVRRRGQEARLRCSPMKGHSHVYWYRQLPEEGLKFMVYLQKENIIDESGMPKERFSAEFPKEGPSILRIQQVVRGDSAAYFCASSPSTGGITEAFFGQGTRLTVV.

V usage is TRBV14 and J usage is TRBJ2-6; tentative D call: TRBD2 (6 bases). From germline, CDR1 is SGHDN and CDR2 FVKESK. The germline V and J ends were trimmed by 4 bases and 0 bases, with 22 bases remaining between them. The CDR3 extends over 20 amino acids. The CDR3 spells CASSRGGLGVISSGANVLTF. Written as DNA, the CDR3 is TGTGCCAGCAGCCGAGGAGGGCTCGGTGTCATATCCTCTGGGGCCAACGTCCTGACTTTC.

This chain joins TRBV7-3 and TRBJ1-1; tentative D call: TRBD1 (5 bases). The CDR3 consists of 15 residues. Trimming shortened V by 3 bases and J by 11 bases, and 22 bases separated the two germline ends. The V gene's germline CDR1 is SGHTA and CDR2 FQGTGA. The CDR3 here is CASSLSPRDGSSAFF. The CDR3 region has the DNA TGTGCCAGCAGCTTGAGCCCCCGGGACGGGTCGTCTGCTTTCTTT.

Regarding this clone: It may be a read error: a sequence one base away is much more abundant. The chain carries TRBV27 and TRBJ2-1, with D unresolved. Trimming left V 2 bases short and J 10 bases short, with 6 bases between. The CDR3 is 11 amino acids. CDR1 is MNHEY, CDR2 SMNVEV, per germline (reference sequence). CDR3 DNA sequence: TGTGCCAGCAGTTTAGGGTACGAGCAGTTCTTC. It translates to CASSLGYEQFF.

The chain recombines TRBV27 with TRBJ1-1; D is perhaps TRBD1 (5 bases). Germline lookup yields CDR1 MNHEY and CDR2 SMNVEV (reference sequence). Trimming took 6 bases from V and 1 from J, leaving 12 bases between them. This CDR3 spans 14 amino acids. The CDR3 protein is CASRSGPSNTEAFF. DNA of the CDR3: TGTGCCAGCAGATCGGGACCCTCGAACACTGAAGCTTTCTTT.

This clone appeared a single time. The V and J genes are TRBV29-1 and TRBJ2-7; possible D gene TRBD1, 7 bases. The CDR3 is 12 amino acids. The germline V gene has CDR1 SQVTM and CDR2 ANQGSEA. Trimming cost V 6 bases and J 3 bases, with 12 bases left between them. This CDR3 reads CSVGGQLYEQYF. The CDR3 region has the DNA TGCAGCGTGGGGGGACAGCTCTACGAGCAGTACTTC.

CDR3 loop: CASNLGFYNEQFF. CDR3 coding DNA: TGTGCCAGCAATCTGGGTTTTTACAATGAGCAGTTCTTC. V is TRBV2 and J is TRBJ2-1; no clear D. The CDR3 length is 13 residues. With 7 bases removed from V and 4 bases from J, the gap between germline ends came to 11 bases. CDR1 and CDR2 (germline): SNHLY, FYNNEI.

The V call is TRBV9, the J call TRBJ1-1, with TRBD1 matching over 8 bases. The V gene's germline CDR1 is SGDLS and CDR2 YYNGEE. This CDR3 comprises 16 residues. Germline trimming cut 4 bases from V and 2 bases from J; bases unmatched to any gene: 10. Here the CDR3 DNA reads TGTGCCAGCAGCCCTATCGGACAGGGATTAAACACTGAAGCTTTCTTT. It is translated as CASSPIGQGLNTEAFF.

The chain's CDR3 is CASRAGVSEAFF. CDR3 DNA sequence: TGTGCCAGCAGAGCAGGGGTCTCTGAAGCTTTCTTT. J is TRBJ1-1 and V is TRBV2; D might be TRBD1 (6 bases). CDR3 length equals 12 residues. Germline-derived CDR1 and CDR2 are SNHLY and FYNNEI. V was pared by 6 bases and J by 6 bases, with 11 bases between.

Worth noting for this clone: Additional DNA sequences in this sample encode the identical CDR3. The chain carries TRBV4-1 and TRBJ2-7; maybe TRBD2 (5 bases). The CDR3 extends over 15 amino acids. With 0 bases removed from V and 0 bases from J, the gap between germline ends came to 9 bases. The germline V gene encodes CDR1 MGHRA and CDR2 YSYEKL. CDR3 in DNA: TGCGCCAGCAGCCAAGATAGGACTGGCTCCTACGAGCAGTACTTC. Translating gives CASSQDRTGSYEQYF.

This chain links TRBV18 with TRBJ1-1; no reliable D call. Per the germline V gene, CDR1 is KGHSH and CDR2 is LQKENI. The ends were cut back, 3 bases at V and 2 bases at J, with 13 bases in the middle. This CDR3 contains 15 residues. The CDR3 reads CASSPGASGNTEAFF. In DNA, the CDR3 is TGTGCCAGCTCACCTGGCGCCTCGGGAAACACTGAAGCTTTCTTT.

Regarding this clone: Other nucleotide sequences from this sample produce the same CDR3. The chain carries TRBV5-1 and TRBJ1-3; 8 nucleotides match TRBD1. With V trimmed by 3 bases and J by 0 bases, 5 bases remained unmatched. This CDR3 has 16 residues. Per the germline V gene, CDR1 is SGHRS and CDR2 is YFSETQ. The CDR3 DNA reads as TGCGCCAGCAGCTCCGGACAGGGCAGCTCTGGAAACACCATATATTTT. Protein sequence: CASSSGQGSSGNTIYF.

The genes are TRBV5-1 and TRBJ2-2; D call uncertain. V dropped 1 base and J dropped 1 base, with 8 bases sitting between them. Per the germline V gene, CDR1 is SGHRS and CDR2 is YFSETQ. This CDR3 is 15 amino acids long. The CDR3 DNA reads as TGCGCCAGCAGCTTGATAACGGTGAACACCGGGGAGCTGTTTTTT. Amino acids: CASSLITVNTGELFF.

This chain joins TRBV5-1 and TRBJ1-4, with D uncertain. The CDR3 has 14 amino acids. In germline, CDR1 is SGHRS, CDR2 YFSETQ. V was trimmed by 1 base and J by 5 bases, leaving 9 bases between them. CDR3 region: CASSLTPLNEKLFF. For the CDR3, the DNA is TGCGCCAGCAGCTTGACTCCTTTGAATGAAAAACTGTTTTTT.

This clone was observed once. The chain is built from TRBV19 and TRBJ1-4; no definite D call. V dropped 3 bases and J dropped 3 bases, with 14 bases sitting between them. In germline, CDR1 is LNHDA, CDR2 SQIVND (reference sequence). CDR3 length: 16 residues. The CDR3 sequence is CASSIIGQMPNEKLFF. The CDR3 DNA follows: TGTGCCAGTAGTATCATTGGGCAGATGCCTAATGAAAAACTGTTTTTT.

The chain has TRBV4-2 and TRBJ1-4, with D maybe TRBD1 (5 bases). The CDR3 has 15 amino acids. Germline assignment: CDR1 LGHNA and CDR2 YNFKEQ. Trimming shortened V by 1 base and J by 3 bases, and 9 bases separated the two germline ends. The CDR3 DNA is TGTGCCAGCAGCCAAGGGGACCGTTCTAATGAAAAACTGTTTTTT. This sequence encodes CASSQGDRSNEKLFF.

CDR3 sequence reads: CASRSWGTGDLDTQYF. The CDR3 DNA sequence: TGTGCCAGCAGGTCCTGGGGGACAGGGGATTTGGATACGCAGTATTTT. The rearrangement joins TRBV5-4 to TRBJ2-3; 10 positions agree with TRBD1. The CDR3 covers 16 residues. Germline assignment: CDR1 SGHNT and CDR2 YYREEE (reference sequence). The junction had 12 bases not matched to a gene; V was cut back by 5 bases and J by 6 bases. Full variable domain (outside the CDR3, taken from reference TRBV5-4 and TRBJ2-3): ETGVTQSPTHLIKTRGQQVTLRCSSQSGHNTVSWYQQALGQGPQFIFQYYREEENGRGNFPPRFSGLQFPNYSSELNVNALELDDSALYLCASRSWGTGDLDTQYFGPGTRLTVL.